This TCR beta chain emerged from a study of shared clonotypes between healthy human individuals. Whole-study results and caveats: Naive subsets usually exceeded memory subsets in estimated richness.

Per the original methods: Because ImmunoSEQ provided only junction sequences with no quality scores, the filtering differed. This table comes from immunoSEQ multiplex PCR, and its TCRdb copy is limited to in-frame clones, with some not included. V, J and clone size are those of that table, while D and trimming were read from the DNA. The sample holds 550,000 to 700,000 clones; more than 70% are singletons and the top ten take about 1.8%. Remarks on this clone: Its antigen is unidentified.

The CDR3 has 16 residues. The V end was cut by 1 base, the J end by 5 bases, with 15 bases between. CDR1 is LNHNV and CDR2 is YYDKDF in the germline V gene (reference sequence). What was sequenced was memory CD4+ T cells sorted from blood. Noted subset: CD45RA-negative fraction. The chain is built from TRBV15 and TRBJ1-5; no firm D call. This sequence was found in a woman aged 30 to 39 in good health. CDR3 amino acids: CATSRGRTVRDQPQHF. CDR3 bases: TGTGCCACCAGCAGAGGCAGGACCGTGCGGGATCAGCCCCAGCATTTT.